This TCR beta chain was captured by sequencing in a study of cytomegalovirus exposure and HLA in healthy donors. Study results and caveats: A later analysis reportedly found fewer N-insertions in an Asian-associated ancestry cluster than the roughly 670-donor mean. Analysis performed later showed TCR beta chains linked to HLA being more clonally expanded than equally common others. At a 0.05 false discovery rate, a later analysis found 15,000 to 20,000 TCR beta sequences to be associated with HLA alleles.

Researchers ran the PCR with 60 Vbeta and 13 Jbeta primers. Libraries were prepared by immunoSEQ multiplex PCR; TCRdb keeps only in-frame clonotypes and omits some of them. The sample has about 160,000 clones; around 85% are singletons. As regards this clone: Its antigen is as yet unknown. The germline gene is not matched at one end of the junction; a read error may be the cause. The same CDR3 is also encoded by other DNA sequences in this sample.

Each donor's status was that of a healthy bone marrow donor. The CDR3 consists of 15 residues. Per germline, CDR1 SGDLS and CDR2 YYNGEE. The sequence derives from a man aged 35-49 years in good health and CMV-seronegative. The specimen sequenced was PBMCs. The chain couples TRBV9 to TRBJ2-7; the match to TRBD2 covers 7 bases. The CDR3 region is CASSPYGGGSYEQYF. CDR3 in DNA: TGCGCCAGCAGCCCATACGGCGGGGGCTCCTACGAGCAGTACTTC.